The TCR beta chain under discussion was sequenced for a study of T cell changes during pregnancy in multiple sclerosis. Assay: immunoSEQ multiplex PCR; the TCRdb copy retains only in-frame clones and omits some. The repertoire has over 50,000 clones, around nine tenths of them found once; the top ten carry 0.38%. CDR1 is SGHRS, CDR2 YFSETQ, per germline. V was pared by 6 bases and J by 2 bases, with 3 bases of the junction left unmatched. The CDR3 has 14 residues. V gene TRBV5-1 combines with J gene TRBJ2-5, with 11 nucleotides matching TRBD2. The sequence was obtained from a female donor with multiple sclerosis, enrolled in a pregnancy study. The sample consisted of CD4+ T cells from peripheral blood mononuclear cells, taken in the third trimester of pregnancy. CDR3 sequence reads: CASNSGGEQETQYF. Here the CDR3 DNA reads TGCGCCAGCAATAGCGGGGGGGAACAAGAGACCCAGTACTTC.